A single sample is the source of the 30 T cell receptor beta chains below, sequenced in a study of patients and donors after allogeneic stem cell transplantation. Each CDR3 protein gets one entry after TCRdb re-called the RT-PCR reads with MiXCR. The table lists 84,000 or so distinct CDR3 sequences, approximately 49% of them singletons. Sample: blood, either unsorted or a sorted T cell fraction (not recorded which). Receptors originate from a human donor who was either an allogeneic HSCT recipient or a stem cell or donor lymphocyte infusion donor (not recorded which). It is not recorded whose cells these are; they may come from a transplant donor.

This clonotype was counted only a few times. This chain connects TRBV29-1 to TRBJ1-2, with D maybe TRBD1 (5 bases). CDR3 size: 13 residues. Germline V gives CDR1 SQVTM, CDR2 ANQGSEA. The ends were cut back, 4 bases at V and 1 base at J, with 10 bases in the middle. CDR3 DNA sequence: TGCAGCGTTGGGGGGGTGATTAACTATGGCTACACCTTC. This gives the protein CSVGGVINYGYTF.

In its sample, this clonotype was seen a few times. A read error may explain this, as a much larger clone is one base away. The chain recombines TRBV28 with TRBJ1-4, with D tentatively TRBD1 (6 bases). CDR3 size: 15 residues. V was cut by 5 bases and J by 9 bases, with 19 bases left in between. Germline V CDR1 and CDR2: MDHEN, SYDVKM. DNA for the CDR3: TGTGCCAGCAGTCTCTCCCAGGGGACTGATAAAAAACTGTTTTTT. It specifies CASSLSQGTDKKLFF.

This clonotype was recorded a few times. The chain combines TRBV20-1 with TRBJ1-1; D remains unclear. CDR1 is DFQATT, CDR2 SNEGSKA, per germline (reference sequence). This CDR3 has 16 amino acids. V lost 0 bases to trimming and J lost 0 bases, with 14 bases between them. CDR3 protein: CSARDRRHALNTEAFF. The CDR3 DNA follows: TGCAGTGCTAGAGATAGGAGGCACGCCCTGAACACTGAAGCTTTCTTT.

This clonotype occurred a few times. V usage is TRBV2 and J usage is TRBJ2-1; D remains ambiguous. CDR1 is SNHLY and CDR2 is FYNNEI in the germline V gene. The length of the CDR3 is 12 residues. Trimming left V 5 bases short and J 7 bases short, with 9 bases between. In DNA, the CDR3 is TGTGCCAGCAGTAATAGCAGGAATGAGCAGTTCTTC. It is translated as CASSNSRNEQFF. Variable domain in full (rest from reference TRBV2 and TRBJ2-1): EPEVTQTPSHQVTQMGQEVILRCVPISNHLYFYWYRQILGQKVEFLVSFYNNEISEKSEIFDDQFSVERPDGSNFTLKIRSTKLEDSAMYFCASSNSRNEQFFGPGTRLTVL.

The CDR3 loop reads CASSLDPIYSNQPQHF. CDR3 in DNA: TGTGCCAGCAGCTTAGATCCGATCTATAGCAATCAGCCCCAGCATTTT. V and J are TRBV7-8 and TRBJ1-5; no clear D gene. In germline, CDR1 is SGHVS, CDR2 FQNEAQ. This CDR3 contains 16 residues. The ends were cut back, 1 base at V and 0 bases at J, with 10 bases in the middle. Full variable domain (missing parts from reference TRBV7-8 and TRBJ1-5): GAGVSQSPRYKVAKRGQDVALRCDPISGHVSLFWYQQALGQGPEFLTYFQNEAQLDKSGLPSDRFFAERPEGSVSTLKIQRTQQEDSAVYLCASSLDPIYSNQPQHFGDGTRLSIL.

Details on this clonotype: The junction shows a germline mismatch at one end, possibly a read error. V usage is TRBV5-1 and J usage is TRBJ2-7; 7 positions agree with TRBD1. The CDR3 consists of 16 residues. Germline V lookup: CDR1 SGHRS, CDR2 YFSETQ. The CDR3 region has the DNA TGCGCCAGCAGCTACGAGATGACAGGGAACTTTAACGAGCAGCACTTC. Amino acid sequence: CASSYEMTGNFNEQHF.

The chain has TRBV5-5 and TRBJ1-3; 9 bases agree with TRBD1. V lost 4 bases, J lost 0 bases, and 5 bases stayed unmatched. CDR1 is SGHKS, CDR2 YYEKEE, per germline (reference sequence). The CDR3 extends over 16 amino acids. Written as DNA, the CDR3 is TGTGCCAGCAGCCCAAGGACAGGGGACTCTGGAAACACCATATATTTT. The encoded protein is CASSPRTGDSGNTIYF.

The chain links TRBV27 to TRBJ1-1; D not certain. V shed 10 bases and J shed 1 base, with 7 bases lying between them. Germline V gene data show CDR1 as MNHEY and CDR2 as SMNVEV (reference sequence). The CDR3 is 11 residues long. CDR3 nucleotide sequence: TGTGCCATAGGAAGGAACACTGAAGCTTTCTTT. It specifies CAIGRNTEAFF.

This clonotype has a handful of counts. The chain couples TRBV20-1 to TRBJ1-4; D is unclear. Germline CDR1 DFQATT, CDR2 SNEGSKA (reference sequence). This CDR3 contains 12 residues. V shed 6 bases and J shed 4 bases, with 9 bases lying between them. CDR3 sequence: CSALGFNEKLFF. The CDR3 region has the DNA TGCAGTGCCCTGGGTTTTAATGAAAAACTGTTTTTT.

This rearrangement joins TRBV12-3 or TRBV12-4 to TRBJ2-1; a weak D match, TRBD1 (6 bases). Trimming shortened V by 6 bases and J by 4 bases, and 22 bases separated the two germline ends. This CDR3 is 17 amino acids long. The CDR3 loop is CASSQRGYESIYNEQFF. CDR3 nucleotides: TGTGCCAGCAGCCAAAGGGGGTACGAGAGTATTTACAATGAGCAGTTCTTC.

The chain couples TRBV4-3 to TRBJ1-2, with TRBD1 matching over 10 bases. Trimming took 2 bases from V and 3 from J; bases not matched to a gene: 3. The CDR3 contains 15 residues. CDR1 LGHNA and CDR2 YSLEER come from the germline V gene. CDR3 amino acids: CASSQSGTGDYGYTF. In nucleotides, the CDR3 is TGCGCCAGCAGCCAATCCGGGACAGGGGACTATGGCTACACCTTC.

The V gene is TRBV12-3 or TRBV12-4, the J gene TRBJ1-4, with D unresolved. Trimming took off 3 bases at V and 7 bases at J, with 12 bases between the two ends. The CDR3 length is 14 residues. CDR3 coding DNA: TGTGCCAGCAGTTTTTCCGTTATCGCTGAAAAACTGTTTTTT. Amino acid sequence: CASSFSVIAEKLFF.

The CDR3 here is CSTDRREAFF. Here the CDR3 DNA reads TGCAGCACCGATAGACGTGAAGCTTTCTTT. The chain is built from TRBV29-1 and TRBJ1-1; D gene ambiguous. The germline V and J ends were trimmed by 8 bases and 7 bases, with 11 bases remaining between them. Per germline, CDR1 SQVTM and CDR2 ANQGSEA. CDR3 length: 10 residues.

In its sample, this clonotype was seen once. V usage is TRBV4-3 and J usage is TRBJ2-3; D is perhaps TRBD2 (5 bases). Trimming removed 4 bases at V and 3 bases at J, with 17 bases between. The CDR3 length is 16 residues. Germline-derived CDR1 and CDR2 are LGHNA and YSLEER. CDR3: CASSLRRGLGTDTQYF. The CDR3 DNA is TGCGCCAGCAGCCTCCGGAGAGGGTTGGGGACAGATACGCAGTATTTT.

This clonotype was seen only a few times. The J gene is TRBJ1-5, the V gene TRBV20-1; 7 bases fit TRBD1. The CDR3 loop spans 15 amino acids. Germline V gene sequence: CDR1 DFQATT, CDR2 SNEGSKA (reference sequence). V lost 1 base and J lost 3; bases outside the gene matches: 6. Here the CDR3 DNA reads TGCAGTGCTAGAGGGATGGGACAGTACAATCAGCCCCAGCATTTT. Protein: CSARGMGQYNQPQHF.

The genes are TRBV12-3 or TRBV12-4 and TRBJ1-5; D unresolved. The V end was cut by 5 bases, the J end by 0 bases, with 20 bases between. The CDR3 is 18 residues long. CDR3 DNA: TGTGCCAGCAGTCTACGGCTAATGAACCGTCATAGCAATCAGCCCCAGCATTTT. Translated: CASSLRLMNRHSNQPQHF.

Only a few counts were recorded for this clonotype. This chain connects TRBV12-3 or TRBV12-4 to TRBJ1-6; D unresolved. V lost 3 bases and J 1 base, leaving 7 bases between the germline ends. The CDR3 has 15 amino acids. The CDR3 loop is CASSFGDSYNSPLHF. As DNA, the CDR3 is TGTGCCAGCAGTTTCGGGGATTCCTATAATTCACCCCTCCACTTT.

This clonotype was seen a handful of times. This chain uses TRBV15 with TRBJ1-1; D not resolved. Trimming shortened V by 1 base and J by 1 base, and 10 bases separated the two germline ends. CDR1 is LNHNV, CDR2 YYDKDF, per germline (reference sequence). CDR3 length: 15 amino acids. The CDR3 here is CATSRAGPANTEAFF. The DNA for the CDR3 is TGTGCCACCAGCAGAGCCGGACCAGCGAACACTGAAGCTTTCTTT.

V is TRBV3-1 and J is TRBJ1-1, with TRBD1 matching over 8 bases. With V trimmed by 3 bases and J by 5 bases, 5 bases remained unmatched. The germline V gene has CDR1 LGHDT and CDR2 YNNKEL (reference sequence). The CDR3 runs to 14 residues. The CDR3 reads CASSQDRVETEAFF. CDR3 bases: TGTGCCAGCAGCCAGGACAGGGTAGAAACTGAAGCTTTCTTT.

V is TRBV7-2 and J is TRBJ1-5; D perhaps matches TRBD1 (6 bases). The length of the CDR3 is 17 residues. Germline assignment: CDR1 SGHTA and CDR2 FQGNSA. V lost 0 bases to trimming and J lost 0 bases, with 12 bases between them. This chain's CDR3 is CASSLARTEYSNQPQHF. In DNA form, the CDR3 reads TGTGCCAGCAGCTTAGCGCGGACAGAATATAGCAATCAGCCCCAGCATTTT.

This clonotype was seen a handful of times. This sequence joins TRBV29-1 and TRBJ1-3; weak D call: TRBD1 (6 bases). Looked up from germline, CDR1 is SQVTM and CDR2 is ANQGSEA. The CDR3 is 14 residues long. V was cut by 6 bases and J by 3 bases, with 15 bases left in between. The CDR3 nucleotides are TGCAGCGTCGCCGGGACATGGCATGGAAACACCATATATTTT. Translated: CSVAGTWHGNTIYF.

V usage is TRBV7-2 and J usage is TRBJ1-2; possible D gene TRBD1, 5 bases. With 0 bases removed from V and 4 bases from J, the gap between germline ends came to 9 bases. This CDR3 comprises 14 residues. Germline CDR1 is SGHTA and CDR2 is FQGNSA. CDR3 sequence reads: CASSLAAGTYGYTF. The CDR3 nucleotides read TGTGCCAGCAGCTTAGCGGCGGGGACCTATGGCTACACCTTC. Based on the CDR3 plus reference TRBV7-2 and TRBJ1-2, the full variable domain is GAGVSQSPSNKVTEKGKDVELRCDPISGHTALYWYRQSLGQGLEFLIYFQGNSAPDKSGLPSDRFSAERTGGSVSTLTIQRTQQEDSAVYLCASSLAAGTYGYTFGSGTRLTVV.

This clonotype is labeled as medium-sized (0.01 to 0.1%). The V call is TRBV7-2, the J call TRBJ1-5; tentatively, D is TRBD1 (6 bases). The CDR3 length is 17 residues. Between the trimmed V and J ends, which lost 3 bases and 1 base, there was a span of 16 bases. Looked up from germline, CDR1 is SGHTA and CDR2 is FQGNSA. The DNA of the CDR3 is TGTGCCAGCAGCTTCAGATCCGGGACACTGAGCAATCAGCCCCAGCATTTT. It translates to CASSFRSGTLSNQPQHF. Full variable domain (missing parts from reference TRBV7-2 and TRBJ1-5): GAGVSQSPSNKVTEKGKDVELRCDPISGHTALYWYRQSLGQGLEFLIYFQGNSAPDKSGLPSDRFSAERTGGSVSTLTIQRTQQEDSAVYLCASSFRSGTLSNQPQHFGDGTRLSIL.

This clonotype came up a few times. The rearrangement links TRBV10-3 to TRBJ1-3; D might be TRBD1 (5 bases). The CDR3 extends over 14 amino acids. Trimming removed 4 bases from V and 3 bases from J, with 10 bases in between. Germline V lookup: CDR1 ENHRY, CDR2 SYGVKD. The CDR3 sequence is CAISGQGIGNTIYF. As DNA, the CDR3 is TGTGCCATCAGTGGGCAGGGTATTGGAAACACCATATATTTT.

The CDR3 DNA reads TGCAGTATATACGGGACAGGGACCTACGAGCAGTACTTC. This translates into CSIYGTGTYEQYF. This rearrangement joins TRBV20-1 to TRBJ2-7; 9 bases align to TRBD1. V trimming: 8 bases; J trimming: 2 bases; junction bases outside the gene matches: 7. From germline, CDR1 is DFQATT and CDR2 SNEGSKA (reference sequence). This CDR3 spans 13 amino acids.

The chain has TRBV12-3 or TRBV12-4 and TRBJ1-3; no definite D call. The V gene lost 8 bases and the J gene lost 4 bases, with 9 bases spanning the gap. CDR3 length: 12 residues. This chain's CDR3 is CASCLPGNTIYF. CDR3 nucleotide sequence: TGTGCCAGCTGCCTACCGGGAAACACCATATATTTT.

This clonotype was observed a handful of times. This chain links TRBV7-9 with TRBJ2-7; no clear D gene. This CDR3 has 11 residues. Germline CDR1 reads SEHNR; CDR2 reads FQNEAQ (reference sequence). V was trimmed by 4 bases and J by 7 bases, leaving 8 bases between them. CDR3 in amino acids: CASSWNREQYF. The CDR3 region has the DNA TGTGCCAGCAGCTGGAATCGAGAGCAGTACTTC.

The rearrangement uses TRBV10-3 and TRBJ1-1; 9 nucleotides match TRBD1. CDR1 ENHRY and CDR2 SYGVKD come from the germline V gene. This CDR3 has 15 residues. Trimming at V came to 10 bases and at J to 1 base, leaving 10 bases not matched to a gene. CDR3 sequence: CAKPYSDRGNTEAFF. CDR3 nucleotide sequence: TGTGCCAAACCCTACTCGGACAGGGGGAACACTGAAGCTTTCTTT.

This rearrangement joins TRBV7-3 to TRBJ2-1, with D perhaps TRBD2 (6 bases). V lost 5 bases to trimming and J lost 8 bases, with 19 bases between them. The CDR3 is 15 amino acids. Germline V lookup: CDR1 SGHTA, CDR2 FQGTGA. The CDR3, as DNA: TGTGCCAGCAGCCTCGGGAGTCTCTGGGGAGATGAGCAGTTCTTC. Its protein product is CASSLGSLWGDEQFF.

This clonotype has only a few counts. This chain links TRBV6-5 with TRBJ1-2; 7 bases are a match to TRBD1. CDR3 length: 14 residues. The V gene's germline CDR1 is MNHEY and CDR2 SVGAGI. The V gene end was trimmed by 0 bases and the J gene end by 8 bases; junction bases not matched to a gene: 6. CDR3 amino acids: CASSYSGQTSGYTF. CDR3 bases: TGTGCCAGCAGTTACTCGGGACAGACCTCAGGCTACACCTTC.